These 4 T cell receptor beta chains originate from one sample sequenced in a study of memory B cells and T cells in multiple sclerosis. The antigens of these receptors remain unknown. Stimulus-free culture yielded autoproliferating CFSE-dim and non-proliferating CFSE-high T cells, each sequenced separately. Roughly 4.5x10^7 CFSE-labeled PBMCs were cultured less than nine days unstimulated, then replicate wells were pooled. Data came from immunoSEQ multiplex PCR; TCRdb stores just in-frame clones and leaves some out. The sample shows about 46,000 clones, roughly 82% of them seen only once. The sequencing sample was made of PBMCs from blood kept in culture. These receptors were obtained from a human donor with multiple sclerosis.

The chain carries TRBV27 and TRBJ1-5; D not certain. Trimming shortened V by 2 bases and J by 4 bases, and 9 bases separated the two germline ends. This CDR3 has 14 amino acids. Germline-derived CDR1 and CDR2 are MNHEY and SMNVEV (reference sequence). CDR3 coding DNA: TGTGCCAGCAGTTTACGGGGATTAAATCAGCCCCAGCATTTT. Translation: CASSLRGLNQPQHF.

The chain couples TRBV9 to TRBJ2-7; TRBD1 matches 7 bases. J lost 8 bases, V lost 3 bases, and 11 bases had no gene match. From germline, CDR1 is SGDLS and CDR2 YYNGEE. The CDR3 has 14 amino acids. The CDR3 spells CASSATGQSRKQYF. CDR3 nucleotides: TGTGCCAGCAGCGCGACGGGACAGAGCCGGAAGCAGTACTTC. Using reference TRBV9 and TRBJ2-7 for the parts outside the CDR3, the full variable domain is DSGVTQTPKHLITATGQRVTLRCSPRSGDLSVYWYQQSLDQGLQFLIQYYNGEERAKGNILERFSAQQFPDLHSELNLSSLELGDSALYFCASSATGQSRKQYFGPGTRLTVT.

The gene calls are TRBV28 and TRBJ2-7; D call uncertain. The CDR3 is 13 residues long. Looked up from germline, CDR1 is MDHEN and CDR2 is SYDVKM. Trimming stripped 8 bases from V and 4 bases from J, with 15 bases between. The chain's CDR3 is CASQPHFGYEQYF. DNA for the CDR3: TGTGCCAGCCAGCCACACTTCGGGTACGAGCAGTACTTC.

In its sample, this clone was seen a few times. This chain joins TRBV19 and TRBJ2-7; D is uncertain. The CDR3 sequence is 13 residues long. The germline gives CDR1 LNHDA, CDR2 SQIVND (reference sequence). Trimming stripped 4 bases from V and 2 bases from J, with 9 bases between. CDR3 region: CASSRAVTYEQYF. The DNA for the CDR3 is TGTGCCAGTAGTAGGGCGGTTACCTACGAGCAGTACTTC.